This TCR beta chain was profiled in a study of OX40 agonist ivuxolimab in advanced cancers. The CDR3 is 13 residues long. V lost 9 bases to trimming and J lost 2 bases; unmatched junction nucleotides: 6. The V gene's germline CDR1 is SGHDN and CDR2 FVKESK. Repertoires were generated with immunoSEQ multiplex PCR, while TCRdb's copy carries only in-frame clones and drops some. Here the sample spans about 22,000 clones, 85% to 90% being singletons. This clonotype was sampled from an adult with an advanced solid tumor such as melanoma, head and neck, liver or kidney cancer. The sequences come from CD4+ or CD8+ T cells sorted from blood, collected in a trial of the OX40 agonist ivuxolimab. The V gene is TRBV14, the J gene TRBJ1-1; 7 bases are a match to TRBD1. This CDR3 is CASKRQGNTEAFF. In DNA, the CDR3 is TGTGCCAGTAAGAGACAGGGTAACACTGAAGCTTTCTTT.